This T cell receptor (beta chain) was identified in a study of OX40 agonist ivuxolimab in advanced cancers. V lost 5 bases and J lost 4, with 18 bases in between. From germline, CDR1 is LNHDA and CDR2 SQIVND (reference sequence). This CDR3 spans 16 amino acids. TCRdb's table, derived via immunoSEQ multiplex PCR, lists solely in-frame clones and lacks some. The sample lists some 130,000 clones, 90% occurring once. Sequenced here: CD4+ or CD8+ T cells sorted from blood, sampled in a trial of the OX40 agonist ivuxolimab. This TCR came from an adult with an advanced solid tumor such as melanoma, head and neck, liver or kidney cancer. This chain links TRBV19 with TRBJ2-1, with no clear D. CDR3 nucleotide sequence: TGTGCCAGTAGTGCCACGTCTCGGGTGATGTACAATGAGCAGTTCTTC. Amino acid sequence: CASSATSRVMYNEQFF.